This T cell receptor beta chain was observed in a study of cytomegalovirus exposure and HLA in healthy donors. Whole-study findings and limits: Later, TCR association rates were found to vary by HLA locus, highest for DRB1 and lowest for HLA-C. A later analysis found common viral pathogens apparently linked to several of the most significant clusters. Among the sequence variants, a highly shared cluster was likely an artifact of sequencing.

Trimming shortened V by 5 bases and J by 4 bases, and 12 bases separated the two germline ends. The CDR3 runs 13 residues. Germline values: CDR1 MNHEY, CDR2 SMNVEV (reference sequence). Points on this clone: What it binds is unknown.

PCR used 60 Vbeta primers and 13 Jbeta primers. The method was immunoSEQ multiplex PCR; TCRdb's version includes in-frame clones alone and lacks a portion of them. The table lists approximately 74,000 clones, around three quarters of them singletons, with under 9% in the top ten. Sequences were obtained from PBMCs. The chain joins TRBV27 to TRBJ2-7, with D possibly matching TRBD1 (6 bases). The source of this sequence is a man aged 60 to 69 in good health and CMV-seropositive. CDR3 in DNA: TGTGCCAGCAGTCCCGGGACACCTTACGAGCAGTACTTC. Its protein is CASSPGTPYEQYF.